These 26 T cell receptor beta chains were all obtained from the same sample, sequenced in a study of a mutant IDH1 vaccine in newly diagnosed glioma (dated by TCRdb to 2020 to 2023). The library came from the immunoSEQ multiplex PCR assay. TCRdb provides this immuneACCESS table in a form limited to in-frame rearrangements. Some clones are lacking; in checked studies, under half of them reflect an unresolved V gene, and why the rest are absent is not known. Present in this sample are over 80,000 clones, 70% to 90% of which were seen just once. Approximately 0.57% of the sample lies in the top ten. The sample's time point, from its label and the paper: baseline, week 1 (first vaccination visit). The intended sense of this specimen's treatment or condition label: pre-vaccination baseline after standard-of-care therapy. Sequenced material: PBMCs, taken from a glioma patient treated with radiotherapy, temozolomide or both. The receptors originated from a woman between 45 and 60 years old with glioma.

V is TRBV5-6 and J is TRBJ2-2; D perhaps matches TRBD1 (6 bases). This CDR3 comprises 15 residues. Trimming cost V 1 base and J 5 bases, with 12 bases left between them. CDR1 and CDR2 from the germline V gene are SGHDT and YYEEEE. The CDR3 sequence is CASSLFGGKTGELFF. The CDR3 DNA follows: TGTGCCAGCAGCTTGTTTGGGGGCAAGACCGGGGAGCTGTTTTTT.

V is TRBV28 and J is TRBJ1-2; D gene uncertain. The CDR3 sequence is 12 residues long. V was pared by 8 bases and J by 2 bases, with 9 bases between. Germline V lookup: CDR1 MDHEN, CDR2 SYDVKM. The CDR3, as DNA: TGTGCCAGCCGACAAAACAACTATGGCTACACCTTC. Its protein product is CASRQNNYGYTF.

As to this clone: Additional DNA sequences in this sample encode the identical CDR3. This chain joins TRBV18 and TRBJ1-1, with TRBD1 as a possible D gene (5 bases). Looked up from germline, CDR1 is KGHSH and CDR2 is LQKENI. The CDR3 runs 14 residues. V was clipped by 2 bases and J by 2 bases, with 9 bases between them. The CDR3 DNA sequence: TGTGCCAGCTCACCAGCGCAGGGTAACACTGAAGCTTTCTTT. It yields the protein CASSPAQGNTEAFF.

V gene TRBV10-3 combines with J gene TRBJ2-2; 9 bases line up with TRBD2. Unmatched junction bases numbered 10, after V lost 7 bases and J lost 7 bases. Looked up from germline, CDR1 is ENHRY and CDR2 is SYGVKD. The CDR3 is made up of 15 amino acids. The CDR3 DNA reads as TGTGCCATCACGCGGGAGGGCCAAGGGAGCGGGGAGCTGTTTTTT. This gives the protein CAITREGQGSGELFF.

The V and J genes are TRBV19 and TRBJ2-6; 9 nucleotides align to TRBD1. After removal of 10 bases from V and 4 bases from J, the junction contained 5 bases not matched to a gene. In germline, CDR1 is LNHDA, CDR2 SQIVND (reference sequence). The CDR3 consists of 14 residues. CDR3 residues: CATTGGPGANVLTF. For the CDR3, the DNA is TGTGCCACTACAGGGGGCCCAGGGGCCAACGTCCTGACTTTC.

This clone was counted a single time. CDR3 region: CATSRGGGRNEQFF. CDR3 nucleotide sequence: TGTGCCACCAGCAGAGGGGGGGGCAGGAATGAGCAGTTCTTC. The chain couples TRBV15 to TRBJ2-1; tentatively, D is TRBD2 (7 bases). Germline V gene sequence: CDR1 LNHNV, CDR2 YYDKDF (reference sequence). This CDR3 spans 14 amino acids. The V end lost 1 base, the J end lost 7 bases, and 11 bases lay between the germline ends.

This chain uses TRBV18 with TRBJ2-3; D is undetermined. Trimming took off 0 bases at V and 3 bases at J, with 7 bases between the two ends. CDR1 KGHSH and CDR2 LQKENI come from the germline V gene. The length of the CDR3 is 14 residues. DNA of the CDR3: TGTGCCAGCTCACCACCTATAGGGACAGATACGCAGTATTTT. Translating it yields CASSPPIGTDTQYF.

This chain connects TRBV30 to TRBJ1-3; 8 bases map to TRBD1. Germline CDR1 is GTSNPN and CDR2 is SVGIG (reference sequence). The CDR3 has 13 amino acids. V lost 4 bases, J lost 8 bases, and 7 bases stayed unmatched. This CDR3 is CAWKGRGPHTIYF. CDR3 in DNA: TGTGCCTGGAAGGGCAGGGGGCCACACACCATATATTTT.

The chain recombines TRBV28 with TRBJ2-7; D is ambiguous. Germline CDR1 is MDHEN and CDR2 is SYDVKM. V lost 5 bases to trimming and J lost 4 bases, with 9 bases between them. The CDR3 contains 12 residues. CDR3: CASSVGRYEQYF. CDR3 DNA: TGTGCCAGCAGTGTGGGCCGGTACGAGCAGTACTTC.

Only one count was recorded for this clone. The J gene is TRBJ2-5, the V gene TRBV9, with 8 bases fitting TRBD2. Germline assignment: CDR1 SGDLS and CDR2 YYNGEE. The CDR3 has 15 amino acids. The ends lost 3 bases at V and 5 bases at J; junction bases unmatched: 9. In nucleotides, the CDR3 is TGTGCCAGCAGCGAAGCTAGCGGGTGGACGGAGACCCAGTACTTC. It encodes CASSEASGWTETQYF. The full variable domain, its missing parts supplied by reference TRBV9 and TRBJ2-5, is DSGVTQTPKHLITATGQRVTLRCSPRSGDLSVYWYQQSLDQGLQFLIQYYNGEERAKGNILERFSAQQFPDLHSELNLSSLELGDSALYFCASSEASGWTETQYFGPGTRLLVL.

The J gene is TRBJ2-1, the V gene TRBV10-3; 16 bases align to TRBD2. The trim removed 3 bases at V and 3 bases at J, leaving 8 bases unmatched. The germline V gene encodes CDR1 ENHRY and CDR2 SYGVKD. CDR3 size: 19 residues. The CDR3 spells CAISDVPGLAGGDYNEQFF. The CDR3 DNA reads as TGTGCCATCAGTGACGTCCCGGGACTAGCGGGAGGGGACTACAATGAGCAGTTCTTC.

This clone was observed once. CDR3 sequence: CASTSSTDTQYF. The CDR3 coding sequence is TGTGCCAGCACCAGCAGCACAGATACGCAGTATTTT. This rearrangement joins TRBV6-5 to TRBJ2-3; no firm D call. The CDR3 spans 12 residues. Germline CDR1 MNHEY, CDR2 SVGAGI. V lost 7 bases, J lost 0 bases, and 5 bases lay in between.

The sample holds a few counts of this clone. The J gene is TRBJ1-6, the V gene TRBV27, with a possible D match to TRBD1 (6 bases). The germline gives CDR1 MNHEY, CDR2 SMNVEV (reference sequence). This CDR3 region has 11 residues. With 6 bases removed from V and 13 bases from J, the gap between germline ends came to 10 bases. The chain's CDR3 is CASRRGGPLHF. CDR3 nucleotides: TGTGCCAGCAGGCGTGGGGGCCCCCTCCACTTT.

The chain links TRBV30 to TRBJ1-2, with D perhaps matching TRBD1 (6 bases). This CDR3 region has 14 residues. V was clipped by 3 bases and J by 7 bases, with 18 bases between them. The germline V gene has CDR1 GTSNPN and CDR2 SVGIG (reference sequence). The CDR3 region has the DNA TGTGCCTGGAGCCCAGACAGGAACATAGGTGGCTACACCTTC. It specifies CAWSPDRNIGGYTF.

The CDR3 sequence: CASSQGSGGLAGPLTTFYEQYF. DNA for the CDR3: TGCGCCAGCAGCCAAGGTTCCGGGGGACTAGCGGGGCCCCTTACCACCTTCTACGAGCAGTACTTC. This rearrangement joins TRBV4-1 to TRBJ2-7; TRBD2 matches at 13 bases. The junction had 21 bases not matched to a gene; V was cut back by 1 base and J by 3 bases. Germline values: CDR1 MGHRA, CDR2 YSYEKL. The CDR3 is made up of 22 amino acids.

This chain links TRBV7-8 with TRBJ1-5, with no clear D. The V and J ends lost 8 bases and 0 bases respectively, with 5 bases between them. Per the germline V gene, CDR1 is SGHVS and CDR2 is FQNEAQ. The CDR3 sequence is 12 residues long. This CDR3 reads CASGSSNQPQHF. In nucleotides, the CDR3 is TGTGCCAGCGGTTCTAGCAATCAGCCCCAGCATTTT.

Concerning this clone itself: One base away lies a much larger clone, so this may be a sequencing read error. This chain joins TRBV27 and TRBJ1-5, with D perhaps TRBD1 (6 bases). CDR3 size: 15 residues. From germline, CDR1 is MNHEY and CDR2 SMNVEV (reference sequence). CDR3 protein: CASSFTGFGNRPQHF. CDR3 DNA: TGTGCCAGCAGTTTCACAGGGTTTGGCAATCGGCCCCAGCATTTT.

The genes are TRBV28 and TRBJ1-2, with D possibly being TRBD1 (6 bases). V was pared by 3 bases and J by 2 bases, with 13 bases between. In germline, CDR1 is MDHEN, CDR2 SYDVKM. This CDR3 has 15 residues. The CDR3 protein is CASSLAGAQNYGYTF. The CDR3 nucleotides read TGTGCCAGCAGTTTGGCGGGGGCGCAGAACTATGGCTACACCTTC.

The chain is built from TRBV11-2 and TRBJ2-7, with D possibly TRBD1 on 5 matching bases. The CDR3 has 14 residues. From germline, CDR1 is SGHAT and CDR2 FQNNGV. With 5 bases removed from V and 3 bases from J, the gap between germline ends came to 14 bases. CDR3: CASSLGAGLYEQYF. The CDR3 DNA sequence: TGTGCCAGCAGCCTTGGCGCAGGGCTCTACGAGCAGTACTTC. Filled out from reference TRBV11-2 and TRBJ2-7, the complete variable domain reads EAGVAQSPRYKIIEKRQSVAFWCNPISGHATLYWYQQILGQGPKLLIQFQNNGVVDDSQLPKDRFSAERLKGVDSTLKIQPAKLEDSAVYLCASSLGAGLYEQYFGPGTRLTVT.

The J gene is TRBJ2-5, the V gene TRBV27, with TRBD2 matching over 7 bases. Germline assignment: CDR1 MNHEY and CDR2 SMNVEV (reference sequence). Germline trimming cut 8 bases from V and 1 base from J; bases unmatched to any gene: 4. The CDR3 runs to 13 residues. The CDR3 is CASYGRPQETQYF. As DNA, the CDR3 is TGTGCCAGCTACGGGAGGCCCCAAGAGACCCAGTACTTC.

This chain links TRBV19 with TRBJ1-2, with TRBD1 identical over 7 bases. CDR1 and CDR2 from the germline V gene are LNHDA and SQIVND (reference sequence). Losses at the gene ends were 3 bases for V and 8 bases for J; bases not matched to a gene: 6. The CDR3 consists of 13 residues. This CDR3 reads CASSIGQVGGYTF. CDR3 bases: TGTGCCAGTAGTATCGGACAGGTGGGCGGCTACACCTTC.

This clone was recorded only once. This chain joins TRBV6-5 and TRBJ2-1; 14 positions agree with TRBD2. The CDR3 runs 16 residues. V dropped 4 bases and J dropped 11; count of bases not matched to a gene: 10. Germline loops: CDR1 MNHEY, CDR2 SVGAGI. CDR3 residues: CASSLTVGLAGVKQFF. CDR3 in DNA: TGTGCCAGCAGTTTAACCGTGGGACTAGCGGGGGTTAAGCAGTTCTTC.

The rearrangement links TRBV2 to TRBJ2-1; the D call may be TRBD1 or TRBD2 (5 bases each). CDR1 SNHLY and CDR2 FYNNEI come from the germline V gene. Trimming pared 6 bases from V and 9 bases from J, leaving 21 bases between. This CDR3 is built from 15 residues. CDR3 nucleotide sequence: TGTGCCAGCAGGAGGGAGACGACTGGGGGATCTGAGCAGTTCTTC. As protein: CASRRETTGGSEQFF. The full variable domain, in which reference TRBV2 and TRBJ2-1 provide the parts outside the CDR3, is EPEVTQTPSHQVTQMGQEVILRCVPISNHLYFYWYRQILGQKVEFLVSFYNNEISEKSEIFDDQFSVERPDGSNFTLKIRSTKLEDSAMYFCASRRETTGGSEQFFGPGTRLTVL.

CDR3 coding DNA: TGTGCCACCAGCAGAGTCGTCGTTGCGGGAGTCACAGATACGCAGTATTTT. Protein: CATSRVVVAGVTDTQYF. The J gene is TRBJ2-3, the V gene TRBV15, with 7 positions matching TRBD2. The CDR3 covers 17 residues. Germline V gene data show CDR1 as LNHNV and CDR2 as YYDKDF (reference sequence). V trimming: 1 base; J trimming: 2 bases; junction bases outside the gene matches: 9.

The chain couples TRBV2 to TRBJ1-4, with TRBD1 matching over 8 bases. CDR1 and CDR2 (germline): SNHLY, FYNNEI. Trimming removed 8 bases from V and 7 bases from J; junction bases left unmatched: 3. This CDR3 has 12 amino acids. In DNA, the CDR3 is TGTGCCAGCGACAGGGGAAGTGAAAAACTGTTTTTT. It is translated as CASDRGSEKLFF.

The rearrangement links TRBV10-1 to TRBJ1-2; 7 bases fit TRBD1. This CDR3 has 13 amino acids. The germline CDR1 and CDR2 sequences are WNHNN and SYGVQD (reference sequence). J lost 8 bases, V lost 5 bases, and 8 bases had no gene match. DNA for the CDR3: TGCGCCAGCAGTCTCGACAGGGACCGGGGCTACACCTTC. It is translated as CASSLDRDRGYTF.